This T cell receptor (beta chain) comes out of a study of T cell responses to AZD1222 COVID-19 vaccine. Broader study findings: Donors in the cohort were predominantly white British and more often female, and clonal diversity was possibly underestimated. Researchers took repertoire samples only after the peak T cell response had come. Of the AZD1222 recipients, only six were seropositive at baseline.

The data were produced by immunoSEQ multiplex PCR, yet TCRdb's version contains in-frame clones alone and is incomplete. Among about 130,000 clones listed, roughly 93% were seen once. Analyses pooled second doses at about 4 or about 12 weeks. CDR3 length equals 13 residues. Germline loops: CDR1 SGHTA, CDR2 FQGNSA. The V end lost 5 bases, the J end lost 3 bases, and 11 bases lay between the germline ends. Comments on this clone: The antigen is unknown.

This chain links TRBV7-2 with TRBJ2-7; perhaps TRBD2 as D (6 bases). The material was peripheral blood, obtained 28 days after the second AZD1222 dose. This TCR derives from an adult who received the AZD1222 COVID-19 vaccine. The CDR3: CASSRRDGYEQYF. CDR3 DNA sequence: TGTGCCAGCAGCCGGCGGGACGGCTACGAGCAGTACTTC.